Below are 30 T cell receptor beta chains sequenced from a single sample in a study of OX40 agonist ivuxolimab in advanced cancers. The table came from immunoSEQ multiplex PCR; TCRdb's copy has only in-frame clones and leaves some out. The sample has some 50,000 clones; 70% to 90% are singletons. The starting material was CD4+ or CD8+ T cells sorted from blood, obtained in a trial of the OX40 agonist ivuxolimab. These receptors came from an adult with an advanced solid tumor such as melanoma, head and neck, liver or kidney cancer.

The chain links TRBV29-1 to TRBJ2-1; TRBD1 matches 8 bases. Germline V gene data show CDR1 as SQVTM and CDR2 as ANQGSEA. The CDR3 runs 14 residues. The V gene end was trimmed by 5 bases and the J gene end by 6 bases; junction bases not matched to a gene: 9. The chain's CDR3 is CSVSDRDRGNEQFF. CDR3 nucleotide sequence: TGCAGCGTTTCAGACAGAGACAGGGGCAATGAGCAGTTCTTC.

This chain joins TRBV28 and TRBJ2-3; a weak D match, TRBD1 (6 bases). CDR3 length equals 13 residues. The germline gives CDR1 MDHEN, CDR2 SYDVKM. Trimming removed 3 bases from V and 2 bases from J, with 6 bases in between. CDR3 sequence (DNA): TGTGCCAGCAGTTTGGGGGCCACAGATACGCAGTATTTT. This gives the protein CASSLGATDTQYF.

Only one count was recorded for this clone. The chain has TRBV5-1 and TRBJ1-2; D may be TRBD1 (6 bases). The CDR3 totals 13 residues. Germline V gene lookup returns CDR1 SGHRS and CDR2 YFSETQ. Trimming removed 5 bases from V and 8 bases from J, with 16 bases in between. The CDR3, as DNA: TGCGCCAGCAGTTGGCAGGGGATAGAGGGCTACACCTTC. Protein product: CASSWQGIEGYTF.

The rearrangement links TRBV27 to TRBJ1-6, with TRBD1 identical over 8 bases. Germline trimming cut 6 bases from V and 9 bases from J; bases unmatched to any gene: 7. Germline values: CDR1 MNHEY, CDR2 SMNVEV (reference sequence). The length of the CDR3 is 14 residues. CDR3 bases: TGTGCCAGCAGGGTCACAGGGGGTGGTTCACCCCTCCACTTT. Its translation: CASRVTGGGSPLHF.

This chain joins TRBV19 and TRBJ1-2; the match to TRBD1 covers 8 bases. In germline, CDR1 is LNHDA, CDR2 SQIVND (reference sequence). This CDR3 region has 13 residues. V was pared by 6 bases and J by 7 bases, with 7 bases of the junction left unmatched. CDR3 nucleotide sequence: TGTGCCAGTAGGTCAGGGGGCGGTACTGGCTACACCTTC. Amino acids: CASRSGGGTGYTF. The full variable domain, in which reference TRBV19 and TRBJ1-2 provide the parts outside the CDR3, is DGGITQSPKYLFRKEGQNVTLSCEQNLNHDAMYWYRQDPGQGLRLIYYSQIVNDFQKGDIAEGYSVSREKKESFPLTVTSAQKNPTAFYLCASRSGGGTGYTFGSGTRLTVV.

This clone was recorded only once. The rearrangement uses TRBV6-1 and TRBJ1-4; 9 bases line up with TRBD1. This CDR3 has 15 amino acids. CDR1 MNHNS and CDR2 SASEGT come from the germline V gene. J was trimmed by 3 bases and V by 4 bases; bases with no gene match: 3. CDR3 sequence: CASSGGQGSNEKLFF. CDR3 nucleotides: TGTGCCAGCAGTGGGGGACAGGGTTCTAATGAAAAACTGTTTTTT.

The chain is built from TRBV6-5 and TRBJ1-5; D remains unclear. The V end was cut by 8 bases, the J end by 6 bases, with 17 bases between. The germline gives CDR1 MNHEY, CDR2 SVGAGI. The CDR3 totals 14 residues. CDR3: CASSNGVRGQPQHF. The CDR3 DNA sequence: TGTGCCAGCTCCAACGGAGTGCGGGGTCAGCCCCAGCATTTT.

This sequence joins TRBV5-1 and TRBJ1-1; no firm D call. In germline, CDR1 is SGHRS, CDR2 YFSETQ. This CDR3 spans 14 amino acids. V was clipped by 0 bases and J by 4 bases, with 10 bases between them. The CDR3 loop is CASSLGIVRTEAFF. The CDR3 nucleotides read TGCGCCAGCAGCTTGGGAATAGTGCGCACTGAAGCTTTCTTT. The variable domain in full, with the rest retrieved from reference TRBV5-1 and TRBJ1-1, is KAGVTQTPRYLIKTRGQQVTLSCSPISGHRSVSWYQQTPGQGLQFLFEYFSETQRNKGNFPGRFSGRQFSNSRSEMNVSTLELGDSALYLCASSLGIVRTEAFFGQGTRLTVV.

This CDR3 reads CATTRGGGEGNEQFF. The CDR3 region has the DNA TGTGCCACCACTCGCGGGGGGGGCGAAGGCAATGAGCAGTTCTTC. The V call is TRBV19, the J call TRBJ2-1, with TRBD2 matching over 9 bases. Trimming cost V 10 bases and J 6 bases; bases outside gene matches: 13. Germline CDR1 LNHDA, CDR2 SQIVND (reference sequence). The CDR3 loop spans 15 amino acids.

This chain links TRBV19 with TRBJ1-4; D may be TRBD1 (5 bases). The CDR3 extends over 15 amino acids. V lost 9 bases, J lost 6 bases, and 20 bases lay in between. Germline values: CDR1 LNHDA, CDR2 SQIVND (reference sequence). This chain's CDR3 is CASRGPINPYEKLFF. CDR3 nucleotide sequence: TGTGCCAGCCGGGGACCCATCAACCCATATGAAAAACTGTTTTTT.

This rearrangement joins TRBV15 to TRBJ2-3; weak D call: TRBD2 (6 bases). Germline V CDR1 and CDR2: LNHNV, YYDKDF (reference sequence). V was pared by 1 base and J by 5 bases, with 10 bases between. The CDR3 extends over 14 amino acids. The CDR3, as DNA: TGTGCCACCAGCAGAGGTGGAGGGTTAGATACGCAGTATTTT. This encodes CATSRGGGLDTQYF.

The chain recombines TRBV28 with TRBJ2-6; 7 bases map to TRBD1. The CDR3 has 15 amino acids. J gave up 2 bases and V 7 bases, and 5 bases lay outside the gene matches. Germline V lookup: CDR1 MDHEN, CDR2 SYDVKM. The CDR3 spells CASTPTGAGANVLTF. The CDR3 DNA is TGTGCCAGCACCCCTACAGGGGCTGGGGCCAACGTCCTGACTTTC.

The CDR3 loop reads CASSSPPGLPYNEQFF. CDR3 coding DNA: TGTGCCAGCAGCTCCCCCCCCGGGCTACCCTACAATGAGCAGTTCTTC. The chain has TRBV7-9 and TRBJ2-1; D is uncertain. Germline assignment: CDR1 SEHNR and CDR2 FQNEAQ (reference sequence). V lost 4 bases and J 2 bases, leaving 15 bases between the germline ends. The CDR3 is made up of 16 amino acids. Combining the CDR3 with reference TRBV7-9 and TRBJ2-1 gives the whole variable domain DTGVSQNPRHKITKRGQNVTFRCDPISEHNRLYWYRQTLGQGPEFLTYFQNEAQLEKSRLLSDRFSAERPKGSFSTLEIQRTEQGDSAMYLCASSSPPGLPYNEQFFGPGTRLTVL.

The chain links TRBV10-3 to TRBJ1-2; 9 positions match TRBD1. The V gene's germline CDR1 is ENHRY and CDR2 SYGVKD. This CDR3 has 16 amino acids. Germline trimming cut 4 bases from V and 7 bases from J; bases unmatched to any gene: 13. CDR3 bases: TGTGCCATCAGTGTTCGGGACAGGGCGACGGATAGTGGCTACACCTTC. Protein: CAISVRDRATDSGYTF.

CDR3 sequence reads: CATSFGAGSYEQYF. CDR3 bases: TGTGCCACCAGTTTTGGGGCAGGCTCCTACGAGCAGTACTTC. The J gene is TRBJ2-7, the V gene TRBV15, with D possibly matching TRBD1 (5 bases). Germline CDR1 is LNHNV and CDR2 is YYDKDF (reference sequence). CDR3 length: 14 amino acids. The ends were cut back, 6 bases at V and 0 bases at J, with 12 bases in the middle.

The genes are TRBV28 and TRBJ2-5; D ambiguous. CDR1 MDHEN and CDR2 SYDVKM come from the germline V gene. CDR3 size: 12 residues. V lost 5 bases to trimming and J lost 3 bases, with 7 bases between them. CDR3 nucleotides: TGTGCCAGCAGTGCCAATAAAGAGACCCAGTACTTC. It codes for CASSANKETQYF.

The chain carries TRBV5-1 and TRBJ1-1; 7 bases are shared with TRBD1. The CDR3 runs 18 residues. Germline V gene sequence: CDR1 SGHRS, CDR2 YFSETQ. J gave up 0 bases and V 4 bases, and 15 bases lay outside the gene matches. In nucleotides, the CDR3 is TGCGCCAGCAGCCATCTAAGGGGGCAGGGCCGACTGAACACTGAAGCTTTCTTT. Translation gives CASSHLRGQGRLNTEAFF.

The chain has TRBV29-1 and TRBJ2-3, with unresolved D. The CDR3 sequence is 11 residues long. Germline V CDR1 and CDR2: SQVTM, ANQGSEA. The germline V and J ends were trimmed by 6 bases and 6 bases, with 10 bases remaining between them. The CDR3 region has the DNA TGCAGCGTCAGGACGATGGATACGCAGTATTTT. This encodes CSVRTMDTQYF.

The chain uses TRBV10-3 and TRBJ2-1; D gene uncertain. V was pared by 4 bases and J by 6 bases, with 10 bases between. The CDR3 runs 13 residues. The germline CDR1 and CDR2 sequences are ENHRY and SYGVKD. The CDR3 spells CAISAQPGNEQFF. The CDR3 DNA sequence: TGTGCCATCAGTGCCCAGCCCGGCAATGAGCAGTTCTTC.

CDR3 sequence (DNA): TGTGCCAGCAGTGCCCCAGGGGGCGCGGGCAATCAGCCCCAGCATTTT. Encoded protein: CASSAPGGAGNQPQHF. The genes are TRBV2 and TRBJ1-5; 8 bases are shared with TRBD1. V was pared by 4 bases and J by 2 bases, with 7 bases of the junction left unmatched. This CDR3 spans 16 amino acids. Germline CDR1 SNHLY, CDR2 FYNNEI. The full variable domain, completed using reference TRBV2 and TRBJ1-5, is EPEVTQTPSHQVTQMGQEVILRCVPISNHLYFYWYRQILGQKVEFLVSFYNNEISEKSEIFDDQFSVERPDGSNFTLKIRSTKLEDSAMYFCASSAPGGAGNQPQHFGDGTRLSIL.

The genes are TRBV27 and TRBJ1-2; 10 nucleotides match TRBD1. CDR1 MNHEY and CDR2 SMNVEV come from the germline V gene (reference sequence). V lost 6 bases, J lost 7 bases, and 11 bases stayed unmatched. The CDR3 is made up of 15 amino acids. CDR3 bases: TGTGCCAGCAGCCTCCACCGGGACAGGGGATTTGGCTACACCTTC. Protein sequence: CASSLHRDRGFGYTF.

This chain connects TRBV18 to TRBJ2-3; D is uncertain. This CDR3 comprises 12 residues. Trimming stripped 3 bases from V and 3 bases from J, with 4 bases between. The germline V gene has CDR1 KGHSH and CDR2 LQKENI. The CDR3 DNA sequence: TGTGCCAGCTCACCTCAGACAGATACGCAGTATTTT. Translation gives CASSPQTDTQYF. Full variable domain (remainder filled in from reference TRBV18 and TRBJ2-3): NAGVMQNPRHLVRRRGQEARLRCSPMKGHSHVYWYRQLPEEGLKFMVYLQKENIIDESGMPKERFSAEFPKEGPSILRIQQVVRGDSAAYFCASSPQTDTQYFGPGTRLTVL.

This chain uses TRBV7-8 with TRBJ1-5, with D perhaps matching TRBD1 (6 bases). The V and J ends lost 2 bases and 2 bases respectively, with 10 bases between them. The CDR3 has 15 amino acids. In germline, CDR1 is SGHVS, CDR2 FQNEAQ. This CDR3 reads CASSLLRGGNQPQHF. DNA of the CDR3: TGTGCCAGCAGCTTACTCAGGGGTGGCAATCAGCCCCAGCATTTT.

The J gene is TRBJ2-5, the V gene TRBV18; tentatively, D is TRBD2 (6 bases). Per germline, CDR1 KGHSH and CDR2 LQKENI. Trimming cost V 4 bases and J 5 bases, with 17 bases left between them. The CDR3 extends over 15 amino acids. The CDR3 sequence: CASSLNSGSGETQYF. The CDR3 DNA reads TGTGCCAGCTCACTGAATTCCGGGAGTGGGGAGACCCAGTACTTC.

The table lists this clone with a count of one. This chain joins TRBV15 and TRBJ2-3, with TRBD2 identical over 7 bases. This CDR3 is 16 amino acids long. Germline V gene data show CDR1 as LNHNV and CDR2 as YYDKDF (reference sequence). Losses at the gene ends were 9 bases for V and 4 bases for J; bases not matched to a gene: 16. The CDR3 coding sequence is TGTGCCACATCCCGCTCCCGGTGGGGGAGGGCAGATACGCAGTATTTT. This gives the protein CATSRSRWGRADTQYF. Variable domain in full (rest from reference TRBV15 and TRBJ2-3): DAMVIQNPRYQVTQFGKPVTLSCSQTLNHNVMYWYQQKSSQAPKLLFHYYDKDFNNEADTPDNFQSRRPNTSFCFLDIRSPGLGDTAMYLCATSRSRWGRADTQYFGPGTRLTVL.

The chain combines TRBV25-1 with TRBJ2-5, with D hard to call. This CDR3 has 10 residues. V lost 8 bases to trimming and J lost 5 bases, with 6 bases between them. In germline, CDR1 is MGHDK, CDR2 SYGVNS. The CDR3 coding sequence is TGTGCCAGCTTCCTCGAGACCCAGTACTTC. This translates into CASFLETQYF.

The rearrangement links TRBV18 to TRBJ1-1; D is possibly TRBD1 (6 bases). V lost 2 bases and J lost 6, with 13 bases in between. This CDR3 contains 14 residues. Germline V gives CDR1 KGHSH, CDR2 LQKENI. CDR3 protein: CASSPSGAVAEAFF. The DNA for the CDR3 is TGTGCCAGCTCACCATCAGGGGCGGTGGCTGAAGCTTTCTTT.

This clone came up once. The chain recombines TRBV5-6 with TRBJ2-3; possibly TRBD2 for D (6 bases). The V and J ends lost 3 bases and 6 bases respectively, with 17 bases between them. The CDR3 is 15 residues long. Per the germline V gene, CDR1 is SGHDT and CDR2 is YYEEEE. This chain's CDR3 is CASSSRTGELDTQYF. As DNA, the CDR3 is TGTGCCAGCAGCTCCAGGACGGGGGAACTGGATACGCAGTATTTT. The full variable domain, completed using reference TRBV5-6 and TRBJ2-3, is DAGVTQSPTHLIKTRGQQVTLRCSPKSGHDTVSWYQQALGQGPQFIFQYYEEEERQRGNFPDRFSGHQFPNYSSELNVNALLLGDSALYLCASSSRTGELDTQYFGPGTRLTVL.

The J gene is TRBJ2-1, the V gene TRBV28; D is perhaps TRBD2 (7 bases). The V end was cut by 6 bases, the J end by 7 bases, with 25 bases between. Germline-derived CDR1 and CDR2 are MDHEN and SYDVKM. The CDR3 totals 17 residues. CDR3 in amino acids: CASSPPEGEGRGNEQFF. DNA for the CDR3: TGTGCCAGCAGCCCCCCGGAGGGGGAGGGCCGAGGGAATGAGCAGTTCTTC.

This chain connects TRBV5-1 to TRBJ2-1, with D possibly TRBD2 on 6 matching bases. CDR1 and CDR2 from the germline V gene are SGHRS and YFSETQ. Between the trimmed V and J ends, which lost 4 bases and 6 bases, there was a span of 14 bases. The CDR3 is 14 amino acids. The CDR3 region has the DNA TGCGCCAGCAGCGTCGAACTGGGACTCAATGAGCAGTTCTTC. Translated, it gives CASSVELGLNEQFF.